The 8 T cell receptor beta chains given below trace back to one sample, sequenced in a study of CD8 T cells in ankylosing spondylitis. TCRdb used MiXCR to reprocess the 5' RACE reads, holding one entry per CDR3 protein. This table holds 40,000 or so distinct CDR3 sequences, about a tenth found once. Sequencing was carried out using blood, either unsorted or a sorted T cell fraction (not recorded which). The receptors were sampled from a male donor with ankylosing spondylitis or in good health (not recorded which).

This clonotype was found many times. This sequence joins TRBV5-1 and TRBJ1-5; D gene unclear. The CDR3 has 15 residues. The germline V gene encodes CDR1 SGHRS and CDR2 YFSETQ. Trimming took off 6 bases at V and 1 base at J, with 14 bases between the two ends. CDR3 DNA sequence: TGCGCCAGCAAGGGAAGAGAGATCAGCAATCAGCCCCAGCATTTT. It codes for CASKGREISNQPQHF.

Worth noting for this clonotype: A much larger clone is a single base away; this may be a read error. The chain couples TRBV5-1 to TRBJ2-2; D possibly corresponds to TRBD2 (5 bases). CDR1 is SGHRS, CDR2 YFSETQ, per germline. CDR3 length: 14 residues. The CDR3 region has the DNA TGCGCCAGCACGAGGGAGCGGAACACCGGGGAGCTGGTTTTT. Its translation: CASTRERNTGELVF.

This clonotype has a count of ten or more. The rearrangement links TRBV7-9 to TRBJ2-3; D call uncertain. The CDR3 totals 16 residues. Between the trimmed V and J ends, which lost 4 bases and 2 bases, there was a span of 16 bases. Germline V gene lookup returns CDR1 SEHNR and CDR2 FQNEAQ (reference sequence). The CDR3 is CASSSPPAYPTDTQYF. In DNA, the CDR3 is TGTGCCAGCAGCTCCCCTCCAGCGTACCCCACAGATACGCAGTATTTT.

This clonotype was seen ten or more times. The V call is TRBV2, the J call TRBJ2-3; 11 bases match TRBD2. Per the germline V gene, CDR1 is SNHLY and CDR2 is FYNNEI. The V gene end was trimmed by 7 bases and the J gene end by 2 bases; junction bases not matched to a gene: 5. This CDR3 region has 15 residues. The CDR3 protein is CASTVTSGATDTQYF. In nucleotides, the CDR3 is TGTGCCAGCACCGTGACTAGCGGGGCCACAGATACGCAGTATTTT.

Ten or more counts support this clonotype. The rearrangement joins TRBV5-8 to TRBJ1-1; possible D gene TRBD1, 6 bases. V gave up 4 bases and J gave up 1 base, with 20 bases separating them. The CDR3 has 17 residues. Germline V CDR1 and CDR2: SGHTS, YDEGEE. The CDR3 bases are TGTGCCAGCAGCCCGGCCAGGGCGGGACACAAGAACACTGAAGCTTTCTTT. Translation: CASSPARAGHKNTEAFF.

The table lists this clonotype with many counts. The chain joins TRBV29-1 to TRBJ1-3; no definite D call. Germline V lookup: CDR1 SQVTM, CDR2 ANQGSEA. V was clipped by 7 bases and J by 0 bases, with 10 bases between them. The CDR3 is made up of 13 amino acids. Here the CDR3 DNA reads TGCAGCGCTGAGTACAGCTCTGGAAACACCATATATTTT. It yields the protein CSAEYSSGNTIYF.

This clonotype was observed many times. The chain recombines TRBV29-1 with TRBJ2-7; 10 bases match TRBD1. Germline CDR1 and CDR2: SQVTM and ANQGSEA. The CDR3 length is 12 residues. V shed 7 bases and J 3 bases; nucleotides not matched to a gene: 3. The CDR3 region has the DNA TGCAGCGGGGGGGACAGGGGCTACGAGCAGTACTTC. Amino acid sequence: CSGGDRGYEQYF.

This clonotype has ten or more counts. This chain connects TRBV29-1 to TRBJ2-1; tentatively, D is TRBD1 (5 bases). CDR3 length: 14 amino acids. The germline V gene encodes CDR1 SQVTM and CDR2 ANQGSEA. V was clipped by 4 bases and J by 4 bases, with 14 bases between them. This CDR3 reads CSVAGQGDYNEQFF. The CDR3 coding sequence is TGCAGCGTTGCCGGGCAGGGTGATTACAATGAGCAGTTCTTC.